This is a list of T cell receptor beta chains from one sample in a study of cytomegalovirus exposure and HLA in healthy donors. Only in-frame clones appear in the TCRdb table, and some are missing; sequencing was by immunoSEQ multiplex PCR. The data contain over 200,000 clones, 90% of them singletons. Specimen: PBMCs. Receptor source: a young woman in good health and CMV-seronegative. Each CDR3 is given with its conserved first and last residue. The D gene is left open where the match is weak. Some rows have no size entry. The others give once, few or many, or a class for an expanded clone.

NA	TRBD2	TRBV7-9	TRBJ2-1	CASSLEAGGPNEQFF	TGTGCCAGCAGCTTAGAAGCGGGAGGTCCCAATGAGCAGTTCTTC
NA	NA	TRBV4-1	TRBJ1-5	CASSQDGGEGQPQHF	TGCGCCAGCAGCCAAGACGGGGGGGAGGGTCAGCCCCAGCATTTT
NA	TRBD2	TRBV13	TRBJ2-3	CASSLGLAGASTTDTQYF	TGTGCCAGCAGCTTAGGACTAGCGGGAGCCTCAACCACAGATACGCAGTATTTT
NA	NA	TRBV29-1	TRBJ2-7	CSAGGGNSYEQYF	TGCAGCGCCGGAGGGGGGAACTCCTACGAGCAGTACTTC
NA	TRBD1	TRBV7-2	TRBJ1-1	CASSQTQGGGTEAFF	TGTGCCAGCAGCCAGACCCAGGGGGGGGGCACTGAAGCTTTCTTT
NA	NA	TRBV7-3	TRBJ2-6	CASSLSRAAPGANVLTF	TGTGCCAGCAGCTTAAGTCGGGCTGCTCCAGGGGCCAACGTCCTGACTTTC
NA	TRBD1	TRBV7-8	TRBJ1-1	CASSPTGTNTEAFF	TGTGCCAGCAGCCCGACAGGGACGAACACTGAAGCTTTCTTT
NA	NA	TRBV27	TRBJ1-4	CASSFLTSGVATNEKLFF	TGTGCCAGCAGTTTTCTGACATCGGGTGTGGCAACTAATGAAAAACTGTTTTTT
NA	TRBD2	TRBV7-2	TRBJ2-2	CASSLSGSGGGELFF	TGTGCCAGCAGTCTTAGCGGGAGTGGTGGCGGGGAGCTGTTTTTT
NA	NA	TRBV7-6	TRBJ2-2	CASSYLLLGGQTGELFF	TGTGCCAGCAGCTACCTCCTTCTGGGCGGGCAGACCGGGGAGCTGTTTTTT
NA	NA	TRBV11-2	TRBJ2-1	CASSLGGHEQFF	TGTGCCAGCAGCTTAGGCGGGCATGAGCAGTTCTTC
NA	NA	TRBV5-4	TRBJ2-5	CASSLDLDGETQYF	TGTGCCAGCAGCTTGGATTTAGACGGAGAGACCCAGTACTTC
NA	TRBD2	TRBV28	TRBJ2-7	CASMVTSGSPYEQYF	TGTGCCAGCATGGTCACCAGCGGGAGCCCCTACGAGCAGTACTTC
NA	TRBD2	TRBV30	TRBJ2-3	CAWAGLAFGTDTQYF	TGTGCCTGGGCCGGACTAGCGTTCGGCACAGATACGCAGTATTTT
NA	NA	TRBV19	TRBJ2-5	CASSRGIETQYF	TGTGCCAGTAGTAGGGGGATAGAGACCCAGTACTTC
NA	TRBD1	TRBV11-3	TRBJ2-7	CASSRSGTGFYEQYF	TGTGCCAGCAGCCGCTCCGGGACAGGGTTCTACGAGCAGTACTTC
NA	NA	TRBV29-1	TRBJ2-7	CSVANYGYEQDF	TGCAGCGTTGCAAACTATGGTTACGAGCAGGACTTC
few	NA	TRBV5-1	TRBJ1-2	CASSLAGDYGYTF	TGCGCCAGCAGCTTGGCAGGGGACTATGGCTACACCTTC
NA	NA	TRBV7-9	TRBJ2-1	CASSPDSWRSSYNEQFF	TGTGCCAGCAGCCCCGACAGTTGGAGGAGCTCCTACAATGAGCAGTTCTTC
NA	NA	TRBV5-1	TRBJ2-1	CASSLLVQGSYNEQFF	TGCGCCAGCAGCTTGTTGGTACAGGGATCCTACAATGAGCAGTTCTTC
NA	NA	TRBV7-8	TRBJ2-5	CASSLGDHTETQYF	TGTGCCAGCAGCTTAGGCGATCACACCGAGACCCAGTACTTC
once	TRBD2	TRBV30	TRBJ2-3	CAWNPAGGGDTQYF	TGTGCCTGGAACCCAGCGGGAGGCGGAGATACGCAGTATTTT
NA	NA	TRBV29-1	TRBJ2-1	CSVDGRDQSSYNEQFF	TGCAGCGTTGATGGTAGGGACCAGAGCTCCTACAATGAGCAGTTCTTC
NA	TRBD2	TRBV7-2	TRBJ2-1	CASSFIAGSSYNEQFF	TGTGCCAGCAGCTTCATAGCGGGAAGCTCCTACAATGAGCAGTTCTTC
NA	TRBD1	TRBV18	TRBJ2-7	CASSPRGQGFYEQYF	TGTGCCAGCTCACCTAGGGGACAGGGGTTCTACGAGCAGTACTTC